This T cell receptor (beta chain) was sequenced for a study of Ad26.COV2.S vaccination and SARS-CoV-2 variants. Study outcomes and limitations: Total T cell responses may have been underestimated by the TCR breadth and depth analyses. Recipients given vaccine exceeded placebo recipients in spike-specific TCR breadth. Reportedly, spike-specific CD8+ and CD4+ T cell responses achieved substantial breadth once vaccination had taken place. Recipients of vaccine and of placebo showed similar breadth of their non-spike TCR repertoires.

Germline values: CDR1 LGHNA, CDR2 YSLEER. V lost 1 base and J 4 bases, leaving 10 bases between the germline ends. CDR3 length: 14 amino acids. About this clone itself: What it binds is unknown.

Only in-frame clones appear in the TCRdb table, and some are missing; sequencing was by immunoSEQ multiplex PCR. The profile shows around 370,000 clones, 90% to 95% of them singletons. The sample consisted of peripheral blood, taken after recovery from COVID-19. The chain recombines TRBV4-3 with TRBJ1-1, with unresolved D. This TCR came from a human donor who had recovered from COVID-19. Written as DNA, the CDR3 is TGCGCCAGCAGCCAAGGGGCAGCAACCACTGAAGCTTTCTTT. This translates into CASSQGAATTEAFF.